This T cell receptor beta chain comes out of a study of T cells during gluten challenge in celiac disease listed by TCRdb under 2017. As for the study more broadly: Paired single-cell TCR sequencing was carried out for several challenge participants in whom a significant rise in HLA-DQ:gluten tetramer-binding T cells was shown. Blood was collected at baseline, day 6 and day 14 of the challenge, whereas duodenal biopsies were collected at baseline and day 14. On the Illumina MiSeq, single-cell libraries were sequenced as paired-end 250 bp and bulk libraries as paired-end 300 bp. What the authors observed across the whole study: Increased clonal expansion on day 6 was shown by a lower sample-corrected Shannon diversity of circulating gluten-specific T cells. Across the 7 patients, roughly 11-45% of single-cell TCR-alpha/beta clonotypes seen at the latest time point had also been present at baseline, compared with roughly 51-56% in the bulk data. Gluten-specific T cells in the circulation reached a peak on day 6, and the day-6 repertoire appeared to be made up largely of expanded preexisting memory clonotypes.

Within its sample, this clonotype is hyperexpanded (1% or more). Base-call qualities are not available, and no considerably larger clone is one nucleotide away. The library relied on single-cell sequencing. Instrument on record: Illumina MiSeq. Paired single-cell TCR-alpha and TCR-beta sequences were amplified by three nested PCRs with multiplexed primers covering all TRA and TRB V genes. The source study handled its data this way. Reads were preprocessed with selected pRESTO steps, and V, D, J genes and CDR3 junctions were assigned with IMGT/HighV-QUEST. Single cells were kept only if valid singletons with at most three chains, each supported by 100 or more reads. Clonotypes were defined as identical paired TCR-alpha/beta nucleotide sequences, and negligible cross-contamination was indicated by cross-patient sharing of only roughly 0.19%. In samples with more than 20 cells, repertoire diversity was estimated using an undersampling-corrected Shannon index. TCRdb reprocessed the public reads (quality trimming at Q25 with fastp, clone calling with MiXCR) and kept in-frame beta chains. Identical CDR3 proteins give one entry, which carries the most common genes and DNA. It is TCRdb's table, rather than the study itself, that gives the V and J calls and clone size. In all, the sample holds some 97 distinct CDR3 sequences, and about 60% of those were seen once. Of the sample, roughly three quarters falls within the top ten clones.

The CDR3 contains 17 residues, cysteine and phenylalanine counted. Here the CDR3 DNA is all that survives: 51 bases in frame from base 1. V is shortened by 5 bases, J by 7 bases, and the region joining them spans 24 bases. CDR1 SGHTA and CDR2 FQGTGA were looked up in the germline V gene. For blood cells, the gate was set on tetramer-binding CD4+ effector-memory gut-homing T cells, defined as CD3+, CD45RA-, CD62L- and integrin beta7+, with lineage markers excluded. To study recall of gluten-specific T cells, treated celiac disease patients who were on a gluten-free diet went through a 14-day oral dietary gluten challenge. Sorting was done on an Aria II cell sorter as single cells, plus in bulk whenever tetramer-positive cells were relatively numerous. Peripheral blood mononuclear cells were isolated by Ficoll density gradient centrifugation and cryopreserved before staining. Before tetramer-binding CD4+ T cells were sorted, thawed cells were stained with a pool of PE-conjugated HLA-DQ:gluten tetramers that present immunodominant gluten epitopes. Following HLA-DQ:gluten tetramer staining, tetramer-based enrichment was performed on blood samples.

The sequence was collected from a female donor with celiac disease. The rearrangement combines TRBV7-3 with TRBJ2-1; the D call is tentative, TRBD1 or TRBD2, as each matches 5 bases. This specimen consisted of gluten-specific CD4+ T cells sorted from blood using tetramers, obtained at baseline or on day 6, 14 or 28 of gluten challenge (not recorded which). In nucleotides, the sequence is TGTGCCAGCAGCCCATTGGCAGGAGGACACCTTAGGAATGAGCAGTTCTTC. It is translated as CASSPLAGGHLRNEQFF.